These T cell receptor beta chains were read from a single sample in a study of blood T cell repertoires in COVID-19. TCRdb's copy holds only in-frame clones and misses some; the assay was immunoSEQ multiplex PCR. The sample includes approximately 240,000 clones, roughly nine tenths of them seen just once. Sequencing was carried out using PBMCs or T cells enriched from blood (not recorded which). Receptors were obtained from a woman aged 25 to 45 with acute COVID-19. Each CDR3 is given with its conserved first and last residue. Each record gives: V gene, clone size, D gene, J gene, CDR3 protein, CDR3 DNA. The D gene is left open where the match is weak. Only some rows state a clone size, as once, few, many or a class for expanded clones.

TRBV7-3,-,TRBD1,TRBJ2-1,CASGPDRAHNEQFF,TGTGCCAGCGGTCCGGACAGGGCTCACAATGAGCAGTTCTTC
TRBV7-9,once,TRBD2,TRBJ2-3,CASSLSLAGARTDTQYF,TGTGCCAGCAGTCTTAGCCTAGCGGGGGCCCGCACAGATACGCAGTATTTT
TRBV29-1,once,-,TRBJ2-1,CSARLGAASRYNEQFF,TGCAGCGCCCGGCTGGGGGCCGCTTCCCGGTACAATGAGCAGTTCTTC
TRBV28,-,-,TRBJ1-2,CASSLTQNYGYTF,TGTGCCAGCAGCCTAACACAGAACTATGGCTACACCTTC
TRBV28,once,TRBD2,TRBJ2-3,CASKLAGPLGGTQYF,TGTGCCAGCAAGCTAGCGGGACCCCTCGGGGGAACGCAGTATTTT
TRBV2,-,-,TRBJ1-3,CASSENRVGNTIYF,TGTGCCAGCAGTGAAAACAGGGTCGGAAACACCATATATTTT
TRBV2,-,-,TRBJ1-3,CASSVNRVAAGNTIYF,TGTGCCAGCAGTGTTAACAGGGTCGCAGCTGGAAACACCATATATTTT
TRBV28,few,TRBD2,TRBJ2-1,CASSPGLAGNEQFF,TGTGCCAGCAGTCCCGGACTAGCGGGCAATGAGCAGTTCTTC
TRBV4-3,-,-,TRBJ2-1,CASSQDPVGSYNEQFF,TGCGCCAGCAGCCAAGATCCCGTCGGCTCCTACAATGAGCAGTTCTTC
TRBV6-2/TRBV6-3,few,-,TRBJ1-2,CASSYELLDGYTF,TGTGCCAGCAGTTACGAGTTGTTAGATGGCTACACCTTC
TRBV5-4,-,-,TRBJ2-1,CASRLDSYNEQFF,TGTGCCAGCAGGTTGGACAGCTACAATGAGCAGTTCTTC
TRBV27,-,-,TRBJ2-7,CASSPSVAESEFYKQYF,TGTGCCAGCAGTCCGAGCGTCGCCGAGTCGGAGTTCTACAAGCAGTACTTC
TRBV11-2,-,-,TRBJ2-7,CASSLGEGIGSYEQYF,TGTGCCAGCAGCTTAGGCGAGGGAATTGGGTCCTACGAGCAGTACTTC
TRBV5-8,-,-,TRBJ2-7,CASSRVGGPGYEQYF,TGTGCCAGCAGCCGGGTCGGCGGGCCGGGGTACGAGCAGTACTTC
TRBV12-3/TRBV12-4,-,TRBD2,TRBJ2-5,CASSLGGSKTQYF,TGTGCCAGCAGTTTGGGGGGGTCGAAGACCCAGTACTTC
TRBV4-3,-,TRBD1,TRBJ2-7,CASSYGQGTSYEQYF,TGCGCCAGCAGCTACGGACAGGGGACTTCCTACGAGCAGTACTTC
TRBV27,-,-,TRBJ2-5,CASRPLPGGETQYF,TGTGCCAGCCGCCCTCTACCCGGAGGAGAGACCCAGTACTTC
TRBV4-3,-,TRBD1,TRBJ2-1,CASSQGKVTGGPYNEQFF,TGCGCCAGCAGCCAAGGGAAAGTAACAGGGGGACCCTACAATGAGCAGTTCTTC
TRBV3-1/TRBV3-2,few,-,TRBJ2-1,CASSLRTANNEQFF,TGTGCCAGCAGCCTCCGGACAGCCAACAATGAGCAGTTCTTC
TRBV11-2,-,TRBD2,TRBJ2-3,CASSTGTSGFTDTQYF,TGTGCCAGCAGCACCGGGACTAGCGGATTCACAGATACGCAGTATTTT
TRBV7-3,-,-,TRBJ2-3,CASSKEAYTDTQYF,TGTGCCAGCAGCAAGGAGGCATACACAGATACGCAGTATTTT
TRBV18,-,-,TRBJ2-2,CASSPLDSTGELFF,TGTGCCAGCTCACCGCTGGACAGCACCGGGGAGCTGTTTTTT
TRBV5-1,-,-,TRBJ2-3,CASSSWEDSTDTQYF,TGCGCCAGCAGCTCCTGGGAGGATAGCACAGATACGCAGTATTTT
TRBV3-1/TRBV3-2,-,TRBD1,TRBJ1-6,CASSLRDSNSPLHF,TGTGCCAGCAGCCTCCGGGACAGTAATTCACCCCTCCACTTT
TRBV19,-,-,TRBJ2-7,CASSIDSDIGEQYF,TGTGCCAGTAGTATAGACTCCGACATCGGCGAGCAGTACTTC
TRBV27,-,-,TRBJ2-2,CASSFRTGELFF,TGTGCCAGCAGTTTTCGTACCGGGGAGCTGTTTTTT
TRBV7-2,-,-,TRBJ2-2,CASSLQGNTGELFF,TGTGCCAGCAGCCTACAGGGGAACACCGGGGAGCTGTTTTTT
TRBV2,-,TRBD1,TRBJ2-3,CAGQNGQGATDTQYF,TGTGCCGGACAAAATGGACAGGGGGCCACAGATACGCAGTATTTT
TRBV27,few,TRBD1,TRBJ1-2,CASAGGGFKGYTF,TGTGCCAGCGCAGGGGGCGGGTTTAAGGGCTACACCTTC
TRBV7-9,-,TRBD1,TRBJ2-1,CASSRSNRPGTGDNEQFF,TGTGCCAGCAGCCGATCCAACCGACCCGGGACAGGGGACAATGAGCAGTTCTTC
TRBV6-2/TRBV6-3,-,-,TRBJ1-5,CASSFRRGRDQPQHF,TGTGCCAGCAGTTTCCGGCGGGGGCGCGATCAGCCCCAGCATTTT
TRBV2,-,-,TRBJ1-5,CASSVEGGQPQHF,TGTGCCAGCAGTGTAGAGGGTGGTCAGCCCCAGCATTTT
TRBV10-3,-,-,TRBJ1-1,CAIRTGPSMNTEAFF,TGTGCCATCAGGACAGGACCTTCCATGAACACTGAAGCTTTCTTT
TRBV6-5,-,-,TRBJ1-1,CASTDMNTEAFF,TGTGCCAGCACAGACATGAACACTGAAGCTTTCTTT
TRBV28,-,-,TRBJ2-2,CASSLSRTTGELFF,TGTGCCAGCAGCCTCTCCAGAACCACCGGGGAGCTGTTTTTT
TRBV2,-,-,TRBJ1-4,CASSVRGANEKLFF,TGTGCCAGCAGTGTCCGGGGGGCTAATGAAAAACTGTTTTTT
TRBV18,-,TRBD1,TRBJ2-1,CASSSTPVRDRGPIDQFF,TGTGCCAGCTCTTCTACCCCGGTTCGGGACAGGGGCCCAATAGATCAGTTCTTC
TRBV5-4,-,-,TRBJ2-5,CASSLGGNGVQETQYF,TGTGCCAGCAGCCTCGGGGGAAACGGGGTACAAGAGACCCAGTACTTC